Listed below are T cell receptor beta chains from one sample, sequenced in a study of blood T cell repertoires in COVID-19. Assay: immunoSEQ multiplex PCR; the TCRdb copy retains only in-frame clones and omits some. The data contain some 350,000 clones, more than 75% of them seen just once; the ten biggest clones take up about 6.3%. The source material was peripheral blood. Receptor source: a woman between 50 and 59 years old with COVID-19, enrolled during active disease. Each CDR3 is given with its conserved first and last residue. Size is omitted from some rows. Given values are once, few, many or a class for expanded clones.

CASKLNTGGVETQYF TRBJ2-5 TRBV5-1 . 15
CATSRAQGHGYTF TRBJ1-2 TRBV15 few 13
CASSLLSGTSGRGNTIYF TRBJ1-3 TRBV11-2 . 18
CASSLTSPPGELFF TRBJ2-2 TRBV27 once 14
CASSSGAYEQYF TRBJ2-7 TRBV18 . 12
CASSPLVAGTHEQYF TRBJ2-7 TRBV5-1 . 15
CASSQGVTGYNEQFF TRBJ2-1 TRBV4-3 . 15
CASSLRQGRFAGELFF TRBJ2-2 TRBV7-9 . 16
CASSLIDRNYGYTF TRBJ1-2 TRBV5-1 . 14
CASSQILGEGYTF TRBJ1-2 TRBV3-1/TRBV3-2 . 13
CASSLVASGLLVNEQFF TRBJ2-1 TRBV11-3 once 17
CASSLDGTGGGTEAFF TRBJ1-1 TRBV7-2 . 16
CASSFRDTGRETQYF TRBJ2-5 TRBV9 . 15
CASRPHVGAGAADTQYF TRBJ2-3 TRBV7-2 . 17
CASIGLAHNEQFF TRBJ2-1 TRBV5-1 . 13
CASSPQRELSHEQYF TRBJ2-7 TRBV19 . 15
CASSLPGQIYGYTF TRBJ1-2 TRBV28 . 14
CATSDSGGLDNEQFF TRBJ2-1 TRBV24-1 . 15
CASRDRGRLNTEAFF TRBJ1-1 TRBV19 . 15
CASSLGTNTEAFF TRBJ1-1 TRBV7-9 . 13